The T cell receptor beta chain under discussion was sequenced for a study of cytomegalovirus exposure and HLA in healthy donors. Study overall: Unique TCRs from HLA-typed donors, roughly 87 million of them, were held in an early data release.

The CDR3 is 15 amino acids. The germline gives CDR1 ENHRY, CDR2 SYGVKD. V lost 6 bases to trimming and J lost 4 bases; unmatched junction nucleotides: 5. In regard to this clone: Its target is unknown.

Both 60 Vbeta primers and 13 Jbeta primers went into the PCR. The table came from immunoSEQ multiplex PCR; TCRdb's copy has only in-frame clones and leaves some out. Seen here are some 150,000 clones, approximately 79% observed once, and the top ten hold about 1%. Study-wide points: Upon later analysis, HLA-associated TCR beta chains proved more clonally expanded than other, equally common chains. The later analysis indicated that the majority of CMV-associated TCR beta chains appeared HLA-restricted.

The V and J genes are TRBV10-3 and TRBJ2-2; the match to TRBD1 covers 10 bases. The clonotype was recovered from a male donor in good health and CMV-seronegative. Sequencing was done on a sample of PBMCs. The CDR3 here is CAISDRGPRTGELFF. The DNA of the CDR3 is TGTGCCATCAGCGACAGGGGGCCTCGCACCGGGGAGCTGTTTTTT.